One and the same sample provided the 25 T cell receptor beta chains below, sequenced in a study of vaccination and CD4 T cells after COVID-19. The Oncomine TCR Beta short-read assay sequenced DNA from cultured CD4+ T cells. TCRdb ran MiXCR on the PCR reads and lists one entry per CDR3 protein. The sample has some 16,000 distinct CDR3 sequences; about two fifths are singletons. Antigens for these TCRs are unknown. Treatment of the sample: approximately 11-day PBMC culture with coronavirus spike peptide pools or control peptides (ViraFEST assay). Specimen: CD4+ T cells from blood, cultured in vitro, collected after SARS-CoV-2 vaccination. These receptors were collected from a human donor who had recovered from COVID-19.

The chain joins TRBV11-2 to TRBJ2-7, with D unclear. This CDR3 spans 14 amino acids. V was cut by 1 base and J by 0 bases, with 7 bases left in between. Per germline, CDR1 SGHAT and CDR2 FQNNGV. Here the CDR3 reads CASSLVAHSYEQYF. The CDR3 coding sequence is TGTGCCAGCAGCTTAGTAGCTCACTCCTACGAGCAGTACTTC.

This clonotype turned up a few times. The CDR3 protein is CASTPQARGAPLHF. The DNA for the CDR3 is TGTGCCAGTACCCCACAGGCCAGGGGTGCACCCCTCCACTTT. The J gene is TRBJ1-6, the V gene TRBV19, with a tentative D call TRBD1 (6 bases). This CDR3 is 14 amino acids long. Trimming took off 7 bases at V and 11 bases at J, with 18 bases between the two ends. Germline CDR1 LNHDA, CDR2 SQIVND (reference sequence).

The V gene is TRBV20-1, the J gene TRBJ2-7; TRBD2 agrees at 7 bases. The J segment lost 5 bases and the V segment lost 3 bases, leaving 22 bases of the junction unmatched. CDR3 length equals 18 residues. The germline V gene has CDR1 DFQATT and CDR2 SNEGSKA (reference sequence). Here the CDR3 DNA reads TGCAGTGCTAGCAGTTCGGGCGGGAGTGACTTCGGGAGTGACGAGCAGTACTTC. Amino acid sequence: CSASSSGGSDFGSDEQYF.

V and J are TRBV27 and TRBJ1-6; a weak D match, TRBD1 (6 bases). Trimming removed 3 bases at V and 10 bases at J, with 10 bases between. CDR1 is MNHEY, CDR2 SMNVEV, per germline (reference sequence). CDR3 size: 13 residues. In DNA, the CDR3 is TGTGCCAGCAGTTTCGACAGGAGCTCACCCCTCCACTTT. Translated, it gives CASSFDRSSPLHF.

V is TRBV5-1 and J is TRBJ2-7; D gene ambiguous. The germline CDR1 and CDR2 sequences are SGHRS and YFSETQ. V gave up 3 bases and J gave up 3 bases, with 7 bases separating them. The CDR3 extends over 12 amino acids. The CDR3 nucleotides are TGCGCCAGCAGCTCGGACGGCTACGAGCAGTACTTC. It yields the protein CASSSDGYEQYF.

This clonotype was detected a few times. V is TRBV20-1 and J is TRBJ2-3; 10 bases map to TRBD2. The CDR3 covers 19 residues. V shed 1 base and J 1 base; nucleotides not matched to a gene: 14. The germline V gene has CDR1 DFQATT and CDR2 SNEGSKA (reference sequence). The CDR3 spells CSARVMGLAKEGGTDTQYF. The CDR3 nucleotides read TGCAGTGCTAGAGTTATGGGACTAGCGAAAGAGGGCGGCACAGATACGCAGTATTTT.

V usage is TRBV27 and J usage is TRBJ2-7; 8 bases align to TRBD1. CDR1 is MNHEY, CDR2 SMNVEV, per germline (reference sequence). The V segment lost 4 bases and the J segment 2 bases; nucleotides outside the gene matches: 7. The CDR3 covers 15 residues. The CDR3 loop reads CASSSSETGAYEQYF. The CDR3 DNA reads as TGTGCCAGCAGTTCCAGCGAGACAGGGGCCTACGAGCAGTACTTC.

V and J are TRBV20-1 and TRBJ1-1; TRBD1 aligns across 7 bases. Germline assignment: CDR1 DFQATT and CDR2 SNEGSKA (reference sequence). This CDR3 is built from 13 residues. The junction had 6 bases not matched to a gene; V was cut back by 5 bases and J by 3 bases. The CDR3 loop reads CSAVQGMYTEAFF. The DNA for the CDR3 is TGCAGTGCTGTACAGGGGATGTACACTGAAGCTTTCTTT.

The V call is TRBV5-6, the J call TRBJ2-7, with D possibly matching TRBD2 (5 bases). The CDR3 runs to 14 residues. Trimming stripped 5 bases from V and 2 bases from J, with 14 bases between. In germline, CDR1 is SGHDT, CDR2 YYEEEE. This CDR3 reads CASRGRGLTYEQYF. CDR3 in DNA: TGTGCCAGCAGGGGCCGCGGGTTGACCTACGAGCAGTACTTC.

The chain recombines TRBV6-1 with TRBJ2-7; unclear D gene. The CDR3 contains 13 residues. Germline CDR1 is MNHNS and CDR2 is SASEGT. The germline V and J ends were trimmed by 8 bases and 6 bases, with 17 bases remaining between them. The CDR3 reads CASAQCAACEQYF. The CDR3 bases are TGTGCCAGCGCGCAATGCGCCGCGTGCGAGCAGTACTTC.

This chain joins TRBV7-2 and TRBJ2-4; D perhaps matches TRBD1 (5 bases). CDR3 size: 12 residues. V shed 1 base and J shed 8 bases, with 6 bases lying between them. CDR1 is SGHTA and CDR2 is FQGNSA in the germline V gene. CDR3 DNA: TGTGCCAGCAGCTTAGACAGGTACATTCAGTACTTC. Translating gives CASSLDRYIQYF.

CDR3 protein: CASSGSWGEGNQPQHF. The CDR3 DNA sequence: TGTGCCAGCAGTGGGTCGTGGGGGGAGGGCAATCAGCCCCAGCATTTT. The chain carries TRBV2 and TRBJ1-5, with TRBD1 as a possible D gene (5 bases). V shed 4 bases and J shed 2 bases, with 15 bases lying between them. Germline V gene data show CDR1 as SNHLY and CDR2 as FYNNEI. CDR3 length: 16 amino acids.

V gene TRBV27 combines with J gene TRBJ2-6; no reliable D call. Between the trimmed V and J ends, which lost 2 bases and 1 base, there was a span of 9 bases. This CDR3 is built from 16 residues. The germline V gene has CDR1 MNHEY and CDR2 SMNVEV (reference sequence). This CDR3 is CASSLDGWSGANVLTF. The CDR3 DNA reads as TGTGCCAGCAGTTTAGACGGTTGGTCTGGGGCCAACGTCCTGACTTTC. The full variable domain, rest sourced from reference TRBV27 and TRBJ2-6, is EAQVTQNPRYLITVTGKKLTVTCSQNMNHEYMSWYRQDPGLGLRQIYYSMNVEVTDKGDVPEGYKVSRKEKRNFPLILESPSPNQTSLYFCASSLDGWSGANVLTFGAGSRLTVL.

J is TRBJ2-5 and V is TRBV2, with TRBD2 matching over 10 bases. The J segment lost 4 bases and the V segment lost 7 bases, leaving 6 bases of the junction unmatched. Germline V gene sequence: CDR1 SNHLY, CDR2 FYNNEI. The CDR3 runs to 14 residues. The CDR3 coding sequence is TGTGCCAGCAAAAGGACTAGCGGTGCAGAGACCCAGTACTTC. Translating it yields CASKRTSGAETQYF. The entire variable domain, with the rest obtained from reference TRBV2 and TRBJ2-5, is as follows: EPEVTQTPSHQVTQMGQEVILRCVPISNHLYFYWYRQILGQKVEFLVSFYNNEISEKSEIFDDQFSVERPDGSNFTLKIRSTKLEDSAMYFCASKRTSGAETQYFGPGTRLLVL.

This clonotype was detected a few times. The DNA of the CDR3 is TGTGCCAGCAGCTTATTATCAGCAGGCGGGTCTGGGGCCAACGTCCTGACTTTC. Translation: CASSLLSAGGSGANVLTF. The chain links TRBV7-8 to TRBJ2-6, with D tentatively TRBD2 (5 bases). Trimming stripped 2 bases from V and 1 base from J, with 15 bases between. The CDR3 runs 18 residues. Looked up from germline, CDR1 is SGHVS and CDR2 is FQNEAQ.

This clonotype has just a few counts. The CDR3 is CASSFAGSSTEAFF. The CDR3 nucleotides read TGTGCCAGTAGTTTTGCAGGTTCAAGCACTGAAGCTTTCTTT. The rearrangement uses TRBV19 and TRBJ1-1; D is ambiguous. Germline V lookup: CDR1 LNHDA, CDR2 SQIVND (reference sequence). CDR3 length: 14 residues. V lost 5 bases and J 4 bases, leaving 14 bases between the germline ends.

This clonotype was picked up a small number of times. The gene calls are TRBV2 and TRBJ1-5, with 7 bases aligning to TRBD1. The ends lost 6 bases at V and 0 bases at J; junction bases unmatched: 5. Germline values: CDR1 SNHLY, CDR2 FYNNEI. CDR3 length: 15 residues. In DNA form, the CDR3 reads TGTGCCAGCAGGACCCGGACAGGTAGCAATCAGCCCCAGCATTTT. Encoded protein: CASRTRTGSNQPQHF.

J is TRBJ1-1 and V is TRBV4-2; D is perhaps TRBD1 (5 bases). The CDR3 has 14 residues. Germline V gene lookup returns CDR1 LGHNA and CDR2 YNFKEQ. Trimming shortened V by 0 bases and J by 10 bases, and 15 bases separated the two germline ends. The DNA of the CDR3 is TGTGCCAGCAGCCAAGAATTAACGGGGCTTGCAGCTTTCTTT. Protein product: CASSQELTGLAAFF.

V gene TRBV10-2 combines with J gene TRBJ2-6; D remains ambiguous. The germline V and J ends were trimmed by 8 bases and 3 bases, with 8 bases remaining between them. The CDR3 covers 13 residues. Germline CDR1 WSHSY, CDR2 SAAADI. CDR3 loop: CASRENGANVLTF. In DNA, the CDR3 is TGCGCCAGCCGCGAAAATGGGGCCAACGTCCTGACTTTC.

This clonotype was seen just once. The junction does not match germline at one end; this may be a read error. The gene calls are TRBV19 and TRBJ2-3; TRBD1 or TRBD2 may be the D gene (5 bases each). The CDR3 consists of 15 residues. Germline V gives CDR1 LNHDA, CDR2 SQIVND (reference sequence). In DNA, the CDR3 is TGTGCCGGTAGTATAGGTCGGGACCACGGGGATACGCAGTATTTT. Amino acid sequence: CAGSIGRDHGDTQYF.

This clonotype was counted between two and nine times. The V gene is TRBV20-1, the J gene TRBJ1-5; maybe TRBD1 (5 bases). Between the trimmed V and J ends, which lost 3 bases and 6 bases, there was a span of 12 bases. The CDR3 loop spans 13 amino acids. Germline assignment: CDR1 DFQATT and CDR2 SNEGSKA (reference sequence). The CDR3 nucleotides are TGCAGTGCTAGGAGGGACTCCCCTCAGCCCCAGCATTTT. Its translation is CSARRDSPQPQHF.

This sequence joins TRBV6-1 and TRBJ1-3, with D possibly TRBD1 on 6 matching bases. The CDR3 is 15 amino acids. V lost 6 bases to trimming and J lost 4 bases, with 16 bases between them. The germline gives CDR1 MNHNS, CDR2 SASEGT. CDR3 DNA: TGTGCCAGCAGGCTGATGGGGGGCGAAGGAAACACCATATATTTT. Protein product: CASRLMGGEGNTIYF.

J is TRBJ1-3 and V is TRBV28; no definite D call. CDR1 and CDR2 (germline): MDHEN, SYDVKM. The V end lost 2 bases, the J end lost 6 bases, and 11 bases lay between the germline ends. This CDR3 spans 14 amino acids. CDR3 amino acids: CASSLQPGVNTIYF. In DNA form, the CDR3 reads TGTGCCAGCAGTTTACAGCCTGGAGTAAACACCATATATTTT.

V gene TRBV19 combines with J gene TRBJ2-3, with D unclear. Between the trimmed V and J ends, which lost 1 base and 0 bases, there was a span of 5 bases. CDR3 length: 14 amino acids. Germline assignment: CDR1 LNHDA and CDR2 SQIVND (reference sequence). CDR3 sequence reads: CASSIGPSTDTQYF. The CDR3 DNA reads as TGTGCCAGTAGTATAGGTCCAAGCACAGATACGCAGTATTTT.

V and J are TRBV30 and TRBJ2-3; a possible D gene is TRBD2 (7 bases). The CDR3 extends over 13 amino acids. Germline V gene data show CDR1 as GTSNPN and CDR2 as SVGIG (reference sequence). V gave up 8 bases and J gave up 8 bases, with 20 bases separating them. CDR3 DNA sequence: TGTGCCCTCCGGGCCGGGGGGCGCGGTACGCAGTATTTT. It codes for CALRAGGRGTQYF.